This T cell receptor (beta chain) was sequenced during a study of T cell responses to AZD1222 COVID-19 vaccine. The CDR3 contains 13 residues. V dropped 8 bases and J dropped 7; count of bases not matched to a gene: 7. Per germline, CDR1 LGHDT and CDR2 YNNKEL (reference sequence). Method: immunoSEQ multiplex PCR; TCRdb's copy keeps in-frame clones and lacks some. The sample includes 110,000 or so clones, roughly nine tenths of them seen just once. Sequencing used peripheral blood, obtained on day 0 of AZD1222 vaccination. The sequence was obtained from an adult in good health. This rearrangement joins TRBV3-1 (or the pseudogene TRBV3-2) to TRBJ2-2; 7 positions agree with TRBD2. The DNA for the CDR3 is TGTGCCAGCGCCCTGGGGGGGGGCGGGGAGCTGTTTTTT. It codes for CASALGGGGELFF.